What follows is one TCR beta chain and its context. What this receptor recognizes is not known. No base-level quality is on record; no much larger clone is a single base apart. This record comes from a study of T cell changes during pregnancy in multiple sclerosis (dated by TCRdb to about 2019). Context from the whole study: In women with multiple sclerosis, the researchers looked at how the T cell repertoire shifted as pregnancy progressed.

The library was obtained by the immunoSEQ multiplex PCR assay. TCRdb limited this immuneACCESS table to in-frame rearrangements with V and J called. A share of clones is missing; checked studies link under half to unresolved V genes, and the rest is unexplained. In all, the sample holds tens of thousands of clones, and 90% of those were seen once. The top ten clones comprise 0.7% of the sample. The sequence derives from a female donor with multiple sclerosis, enrolled in a pregnancy study. Material: CD4+ T cells from peripheral blood mononuclear cells, obtained before pregnancy.

The sequenced DNA: TGTGCCAGCAGCTTAGCTGGGACACCTGATAGCAATCAGCCCCAGCATTTT. This codes for CASSLAGTPDSNQPQHF. In this chain, TRBV7-8 is recombined with TRBJ1-5; TRBD1 is a weak D gene call, 6 bases matching. The germline V gene supplies CDR1 SGHVS and CDR2 FQNEAQ. The CDR3 goes from the cysteine to the phenylalanine over 17 residues. The only DNA kept is the CDR3, 51 bases in frame from the first base. Relative to germline, V is 0 bases shorter and J is 0 bases shorter, with 12 bases between their ends.